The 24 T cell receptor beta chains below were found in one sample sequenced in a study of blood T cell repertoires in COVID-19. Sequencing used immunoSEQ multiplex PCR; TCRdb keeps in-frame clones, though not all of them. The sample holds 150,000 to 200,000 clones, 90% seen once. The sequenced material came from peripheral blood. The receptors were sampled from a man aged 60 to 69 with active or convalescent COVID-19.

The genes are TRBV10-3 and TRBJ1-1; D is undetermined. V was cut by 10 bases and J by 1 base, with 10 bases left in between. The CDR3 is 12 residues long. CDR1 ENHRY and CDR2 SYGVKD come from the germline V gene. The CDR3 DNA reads TGTGCCACTAAGACTGGGAACACTGAAGCTTTCTTT. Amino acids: CATKTGNTEAFF.

CDR3 coding DNA: TGTGCCAGCTCACCGGGACTAGCGGGAACAGAGACCCAGTACTTC. Encoded protein: CASSPGLAGTETQYF. The V gene is TRBV18, the J gene TRBJ2-5, with TRBD2 identical over 13 bases. V gave up 3 bases and J gave up 4 bases; unmatched junction bases: 2. CDR1 and CDR2 from the germline V gene are KGHSH and LQKENI. The CDR3 contains 15 residues.

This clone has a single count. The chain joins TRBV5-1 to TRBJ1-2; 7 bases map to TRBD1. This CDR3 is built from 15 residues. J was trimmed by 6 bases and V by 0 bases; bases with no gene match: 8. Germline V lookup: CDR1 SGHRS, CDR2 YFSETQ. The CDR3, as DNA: TGCGCCAGCAGCTTGGGGCAGGGGGAATGGGATGGCTACACCTTC. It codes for CASSLGQGEWDGYTF.

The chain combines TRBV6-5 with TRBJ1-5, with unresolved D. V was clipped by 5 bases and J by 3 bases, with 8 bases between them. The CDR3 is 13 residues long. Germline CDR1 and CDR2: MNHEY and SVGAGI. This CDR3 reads CASSREYNQPQHF. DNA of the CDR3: TGTGCCAGCAGTCGGGAGTACAATCAGCCCCAGCATTTT.

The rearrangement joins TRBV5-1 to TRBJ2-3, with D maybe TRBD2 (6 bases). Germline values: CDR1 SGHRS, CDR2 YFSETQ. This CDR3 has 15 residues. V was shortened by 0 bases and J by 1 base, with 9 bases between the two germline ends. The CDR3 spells CASSLVQRGTDTQYF. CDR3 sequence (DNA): TGCGCCAGCAGCTTGGTCCAGCGGGGCACAGATACGCAGTATTTT.

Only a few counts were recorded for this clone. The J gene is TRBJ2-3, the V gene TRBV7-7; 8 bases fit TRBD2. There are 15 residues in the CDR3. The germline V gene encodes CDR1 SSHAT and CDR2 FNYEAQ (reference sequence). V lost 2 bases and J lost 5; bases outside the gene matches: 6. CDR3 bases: TGTGCCAGCAGCTTAATCGGGGGGGCTGGAGATACGCAGTATTTT. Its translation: CASSLIGGAGDTQYF. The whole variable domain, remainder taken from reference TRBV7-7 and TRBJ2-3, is GAGVSQSPRYKVTKRGQDVTLRCDPISSHATLYWYQQALGQGPEFLTYFNYEAQPDKSGLPSDRFSAERPEGSISTLTIQRTEQRDSAMYRCASSLIGGAGDTQYFGPGTRLTVL.

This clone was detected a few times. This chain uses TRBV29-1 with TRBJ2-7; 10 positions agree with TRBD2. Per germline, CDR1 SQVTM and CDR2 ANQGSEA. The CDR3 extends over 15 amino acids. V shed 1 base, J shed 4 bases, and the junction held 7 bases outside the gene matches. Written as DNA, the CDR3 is TGCAGCGTTGAAGTGCCTAGCGGGAGCGGTTACGAGCAGTACTTC. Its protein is CSVEVPSGSGYEQYF.

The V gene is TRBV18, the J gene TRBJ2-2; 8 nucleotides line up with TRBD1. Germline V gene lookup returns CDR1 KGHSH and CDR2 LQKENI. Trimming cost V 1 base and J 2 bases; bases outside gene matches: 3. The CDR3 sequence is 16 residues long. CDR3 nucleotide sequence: TGTGCCAGCTCACCACGGACAGGGTTAAACACCGGGGAGCTGTTTTTT. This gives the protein CASSPRTGLNTGELFF. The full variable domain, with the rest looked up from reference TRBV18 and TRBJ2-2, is NAGVMQNPRHLVRRRGQEARLRCSPMKGHSHVYWYRQLPEEGLKFMVYLQKENIIDESGMPKERFSAEFPKEGPSILRIQQVVRGDSAAYFCASSPRTGLNTGELFFGEGSRLTVL.

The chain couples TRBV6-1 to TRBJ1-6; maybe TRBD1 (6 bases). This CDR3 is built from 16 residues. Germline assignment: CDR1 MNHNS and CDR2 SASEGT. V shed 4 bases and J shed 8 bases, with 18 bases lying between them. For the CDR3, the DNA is TGTGCCAGCAGTGTATCCGATTGGACAGATTATTCACCCCTCCACTTT. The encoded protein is CASSVSDWTDYSPLHF.

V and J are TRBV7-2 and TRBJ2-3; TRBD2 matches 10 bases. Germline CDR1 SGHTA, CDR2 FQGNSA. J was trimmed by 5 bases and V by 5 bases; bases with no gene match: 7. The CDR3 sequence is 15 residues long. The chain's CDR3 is CASSPLAGDLDTQYF. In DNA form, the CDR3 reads TGTGCCAGCAGCCCCCTAGCGGGAGACTTAGATACGCAGTATTTT.

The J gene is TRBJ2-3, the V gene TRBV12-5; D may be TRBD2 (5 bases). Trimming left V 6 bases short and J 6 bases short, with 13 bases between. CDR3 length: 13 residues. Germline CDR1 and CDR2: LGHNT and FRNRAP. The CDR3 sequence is CASGRNRGDTQYF. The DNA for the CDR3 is TGTGCTAGTGGCAGAAATAGAGGGGATACGCAGTATTTT.

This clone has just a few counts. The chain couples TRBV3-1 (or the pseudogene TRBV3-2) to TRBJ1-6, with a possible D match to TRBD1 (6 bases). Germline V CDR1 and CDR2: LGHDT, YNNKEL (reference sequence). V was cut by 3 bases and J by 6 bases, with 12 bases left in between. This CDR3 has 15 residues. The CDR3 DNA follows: TGTGCCAGCAGCCATGGGGGGGCCCCTAATTCACCCCTCCACTTT. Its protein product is CASSHGGAPNSPLHF.

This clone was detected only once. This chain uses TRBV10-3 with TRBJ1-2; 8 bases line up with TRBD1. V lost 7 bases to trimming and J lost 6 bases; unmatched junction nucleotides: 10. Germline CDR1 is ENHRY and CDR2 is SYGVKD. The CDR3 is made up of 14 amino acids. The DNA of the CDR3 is TGTGCCATCAAGGCAGGGGGCATGAAGGATGGCTACACCTTC. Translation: CAIKAGGMKDGYTF.

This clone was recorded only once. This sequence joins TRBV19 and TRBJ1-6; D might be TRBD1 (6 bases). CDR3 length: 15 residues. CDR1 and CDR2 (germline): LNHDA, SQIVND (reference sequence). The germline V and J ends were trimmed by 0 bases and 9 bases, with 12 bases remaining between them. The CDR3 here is CASSIDQPRGSPLHF. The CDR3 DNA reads TGTGCCAGTAGTATAGATCAACCCAGGGGTTCACCCCTCCACTTT.

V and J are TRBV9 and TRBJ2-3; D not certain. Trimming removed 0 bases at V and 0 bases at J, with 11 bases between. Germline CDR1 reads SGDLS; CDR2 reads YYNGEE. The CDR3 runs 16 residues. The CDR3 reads CASSVGNTRSTDTQYF. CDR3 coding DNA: TGTGCCAGCAGCGTAGGAAATACCCGGAGCACAGATACGCAGTATTTT.

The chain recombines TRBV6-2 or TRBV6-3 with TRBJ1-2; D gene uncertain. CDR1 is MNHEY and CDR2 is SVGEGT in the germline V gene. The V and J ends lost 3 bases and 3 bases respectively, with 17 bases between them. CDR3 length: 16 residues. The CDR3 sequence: CASSYTARGFYYGYTF. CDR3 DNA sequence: TGTGCCAGCAGTTATACGGCCCGAGGATTCTACTATGGCTACACCTTC.

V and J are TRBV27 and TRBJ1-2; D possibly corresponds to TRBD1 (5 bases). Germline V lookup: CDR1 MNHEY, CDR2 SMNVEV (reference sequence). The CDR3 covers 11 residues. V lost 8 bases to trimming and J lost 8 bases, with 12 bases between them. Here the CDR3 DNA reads TGTGCCAGCGGGGGAGGGTTCGGCTACACCTTC. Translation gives CASGGGFGYTF.

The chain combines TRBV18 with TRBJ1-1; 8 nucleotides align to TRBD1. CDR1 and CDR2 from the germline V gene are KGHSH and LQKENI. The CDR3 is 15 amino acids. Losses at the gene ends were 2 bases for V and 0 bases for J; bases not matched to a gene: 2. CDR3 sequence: CASSPSQGVNTEAFF. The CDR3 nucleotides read TGTGCCAGCTCACCATCACAGGGGGTGAACACTGAAGCTTTCTTT. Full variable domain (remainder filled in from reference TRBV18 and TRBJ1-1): NAGVMQNPRHLVRRRGQEARLRCSPMKGHSHVYWYRQLPEEGLKFMVYLQKENIIDESGMPKERFSAEFPKEGPSILRIQQVVRGDSAAYFCASSPSQGVNTEAFFGQGTRLTVV.

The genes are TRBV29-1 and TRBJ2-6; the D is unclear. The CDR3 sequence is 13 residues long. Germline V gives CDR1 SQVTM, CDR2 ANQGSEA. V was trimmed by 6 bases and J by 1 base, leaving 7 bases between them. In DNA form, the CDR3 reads TGCAGCGTGGAGATTTCTGGGGCCAACGTCCTGACTTTC. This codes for CSVEISGANVLTF.

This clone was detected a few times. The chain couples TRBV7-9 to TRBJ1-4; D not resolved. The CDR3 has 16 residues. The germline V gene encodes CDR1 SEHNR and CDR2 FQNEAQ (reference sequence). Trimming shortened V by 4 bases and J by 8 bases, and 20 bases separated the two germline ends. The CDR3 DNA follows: TGTGCCAGCAGCTCCCCTGGGCCCTGGGGAGGGGAAAAACTGTTTTTT. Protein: CASSSPGPWGGEKLFF. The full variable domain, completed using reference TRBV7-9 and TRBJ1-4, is DTGVSQNPRHKITKRGQNVTFRCDPISEHNRLYWYRQTLGQGPEFLTYFQNEAQLEKSRLLSDRFSAERPKGSFSTLEIQRTEQGDSAMYLCASSSPGPWGGEKLFFGSGTQLSVL.

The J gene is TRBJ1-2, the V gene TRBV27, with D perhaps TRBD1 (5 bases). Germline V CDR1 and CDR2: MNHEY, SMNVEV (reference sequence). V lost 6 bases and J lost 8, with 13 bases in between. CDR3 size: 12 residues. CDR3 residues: CASRGHGYGYTF. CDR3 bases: TGTGCCAGCAGAGGACACGGGTACGGCTACACCTTC.

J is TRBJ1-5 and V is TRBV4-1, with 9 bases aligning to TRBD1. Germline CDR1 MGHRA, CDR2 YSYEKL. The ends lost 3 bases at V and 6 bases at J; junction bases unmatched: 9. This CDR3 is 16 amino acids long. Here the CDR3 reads CASSQAPGTGFQPQHF. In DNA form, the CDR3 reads TGCGCCAGCAGCCAGGCCCCCGGGACAGGGTTTCAGCCCCAGCATTTT.

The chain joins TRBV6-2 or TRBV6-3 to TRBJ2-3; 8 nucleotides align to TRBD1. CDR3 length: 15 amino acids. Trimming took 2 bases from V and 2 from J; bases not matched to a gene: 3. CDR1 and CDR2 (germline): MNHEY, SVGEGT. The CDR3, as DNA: TGTGCCAGCAGTTACATGGACAGGGCCACAGATACGCAGTATTTT. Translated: CASSYMDRATDTQYF.

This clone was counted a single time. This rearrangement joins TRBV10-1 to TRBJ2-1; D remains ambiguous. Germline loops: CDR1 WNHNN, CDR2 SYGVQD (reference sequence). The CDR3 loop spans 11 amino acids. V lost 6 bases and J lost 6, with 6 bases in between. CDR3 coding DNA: TGCGCCAGCAGAAACAGCAATGAGCAGTTCTTC. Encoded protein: CASRNSNEQFF.